The 21 T cell receptor beta chains below were found in one sample sequenced in a study of OX40 agonist ivuxolimab in advanced cancers. Data came from immunoSEQ multiplex PCR; TCRdb stores just in-frame clones and leaves some out. The top ten clones hold over 0.25% of a sample with tens of thousands of clones, 87% of them seen once. Sample: CD4+ or CD8+ T cells sorted from blood, taken in a trial of the OX40 agonist ivuxolimab. The origin of the receptors is an adult with an advanced solid tumor such as melanoma, head and neck, liver or kidney cancer.

This rearrangement joins TRBV13 to TRBJ2-3; the D gene is possibly TRBD1 (5 bases). Trimming left V 2 bases short and J 3 bases short, with 15 bases between. The CDR3 loop spans 16 amino acids. Germline lookup yields CDR1 PRHDT and CDR2 FYEKMQ (reference sequence). CDR3 sequence: CASSLKGQGGTDTQYF. CDR3 sequence (DNA): TGTGCCAGCAGCTTAAAGGGCCAGGGTGGGACAGATACGCAGTATTTT.

V usage is TRBV7-2 and J usage is TRBJ1-1; 8 bases line up with TRBD1. The CDR3 is made up of 13 amino acids. Per the germline V gene, CDR1 is SGHTA and CDR2 is FQGNSA. Trimming removed 7 bases from V and 4 bases from J; junction bases left unmatched: 5. In DNA form, the CDR3 reads TGTGCCAGCAACGGACAGGGTGGCACTGAAGCTTTCTTT. Its protein product is CASNGQGGTEAFF.

V gene TRBV9 combines with J gene TRBJ2-7; the match to TRBD2 covers 13 bases. CDR1 and CDR2 from the germline V gene are SGDLS and YYNGEE. The CDR3 has 15 amino acids. V lost 3 bases, J lost 8 bases, and 8 bases stayed unmatched. The CDR3 DNA is TGTGCCAGCAGCGCCCGGACTAGCGGGAGCGATAAGCAGTACTTC. Residues: CASSARTSGSDKQYF.

CDR3 sequence (DNA): TGCGCCAGCAGTACAAGGGGGTTCATTCCGAACACTGAAGCTTTCTTT. It codes for CASSTRGFIPNTEAFF. The chain combines TRBV5-1 with TRBJ1-1; maybe TRBD1 (6 bases). The CDR3 covers 16 residues. The germline V gene has CDR1 SGHRS and CDR2 YFSETQ. The germline V and J ends were trimmed by 5 bases and 1 base, with 18 bases remaining between them.

This clone has only a few counts. V is TRBV28 and J is TRBJ1-2; TRBD1 agrees at 7 bases. The germline gives CDR1 MDHEN, CDR2 SYDVKM. This CDR3 is 15 amino acids long. V gave up 7 bases and J gave up 5 bases; unmatched junction bases: 13. In DNA form, the CDR3 reads TGTGCCAGCACCTGGGAGGGGGCTAATGTTTATGGCTACACCTTC. This translates into CASTWEGANVYGYTF.

This clone was counted a single time. The chain combines TRBV19 with TRBJ1-5, with D hard to call. Germline V lookup: CDR1 LNHDA, CDR2 SQIVND (reference sequence). The CDR3 extends over 15 amino acids. V lost 7 bases, J lost 2 bases, and 15 bases lay in between. The CDR3 loop reads CASITPGAGNQPQHF. The CDR3 DNA reads TGTGCCAGTATTACCCCGGGTGCGGGCAATCAGCCCCAGCATTTT.

This clone was recorded only once. The chain recombines TRBV19 with TRBJ2-4; perhaps D is TRBD1 or TRBD2 (5 bases each). Germline CDR1 reads LNHDA; CDR2 reads SQIVND (reference sequence). This CDR3 contains 14 residues. Trimming cost V 3 bases and J 3 bases, with 9 bases left between them. This CDR3 is CASSMWGSKNIQYF. CDR3 sequence (DNA): TGTGCCAGTAGTATGTGGGGGAGCAAAAACATTCAGTACTTC.

The rearrangement uses TRBV28 and TRBJ2-1; D gene ambiguous. Germline V CDR1 and CDR2: MDHEN, SYDVKM. The CDR3 has 14 amino acids. V was cut by 7 bases and J by 6 bases, with 16 bases left in between. The CDR3 sequence is CASTTWYISNEQFF. For the CDR3, the DNA is TGTGCCAGCACAACTTGGTACATTTCCAATGAGCAGTTCTTC.

The chain combines TRBV19 with TRBJ1-4; 7 bases line up with TRBD1. Unmatched junction bases numbered 3, after V lost 5 bases and J lost 0 bases. CDR1 LNHDA and CDR2 SQIVND come from the germline V gene (reference sequence). The CDR3 runs 15 residues. CDR3 protein: CASSVGQATNEKLFF. The CDR3 nucleotides read TGTGCCAGTAGTGTCGGACAGGCAACTAATGAAAAACTGTTTTTT.

The chain joins TRBV10-2 to TRBJ2-7; 10 bases are a match to TRBD2. Germline CDR1 reads WSHSY; CDR2 reads SAAADI. The trim removed 9 bases at V and 2 bases at J, leaving 10 bases unmatched. The CDR3 consists of 15 residues. The CDR3 region is CASSLLLAGTYEQYF. The CDR3 DNA reads as TGCGCCAGTTCCCTCTTACTAGCGGGAACCTACGAGCAGTACTTC.

The chain carries TRBV11-2 and TRBJ1-5, with a tentative D call TRBD1 (5 bases). The CDR3 extends over 15 amino acids. The V and J ends lost 0 bases and 3 bases respectively, with 9 bases between them. The germline CDR1 and CDR2 sequences are SGHAT and FQNNGV. The CDR3 loop reads CASSLEGGTNQPQHF. In DNA form, the CDR3 reads TGTGCCAGCAGCTTAGAAGGAGGGACCAATCAGCCCCAGCATTTT.

The chain uses TRBV6-1 and TRBJ2-1; the D is unclear. The V end was cut by 7 bases, the J end by 0 bases, with 10 bases between. CDR3 length: 14 residues. Germline V gene lookup returns CDR1 MNHNS and CDR2 SASEGT. CDR3 region: CASMRTSSYNEQFF. The CDR3 DNA is TGTGCCAGCATGAGAACGAGCTCCTACAATGAGCAGTTCTTC.

This chain uses TRBV2 with TRBJ1-3; D is perhaps TRBD1 (5 bases). The CDR3 contains 13 residues. Germline CDR1 SNHLY, CDR2 FYNNEI. Trimming cost V 10 bases and J 4 bases, with 14 bases left between them. DNA of the CDR3: TGTGCCAACCGGGAGGCAGGGGGAAACACCATATATTTT. This gives the protein CANREAGGNTIYF.

The CDR3, as DNA: TGCAGCGGAAGGGGGAACTACGAGCAGTACTTC. Translating gives CSGRGNYEQYF. The chain carries TRBV29-1 and TRBJ2-7; D is possibly TRBD1 (6 bases). V lost 7 bases to trimming and J lost 3 bases, with 10 bases between them. Germline V gene data show CDR1 as SQVTM and CDR2 as ANQGSEA. This CDR3 is built from 11 residues.

This chain connects TRBV9 to TRBJ2-1; TRBD2 aligns across 7 bases. CDR3 length equals 15 residues. The germline V gene has CDR1 SGDLS and CDR2 YYNGEE. V was clipped by 0 bases and J by 2 bases; unmatched bases: 2. Here the CDR3 reads CASSVEAGAYNEQFF. CDR3 nucleotide sequence: TGTGCCAGCAGCGTAGAGGCGGGAGCCTACAATGAGCAGTTCTTC.

The rearrangement uses TRBV9 and TRBJ2-7, with 7 bases matching TRBD1. With V trimmed by 0 bases and J by 0 bases, 6 bases remained unmatched. Germline V gene data show CDR1 as SGDLS and CDR2 as YYNGEE. The CDR3 consists of 16 residues. This CDR3 reads CASSVDEGAASYEQYF. Written as DNA, the CDR3 is TGTGCCAGCAGCGTAGACGAGGGGGCGGCCTCCTACGAGCAGTACTTC.

V is TRBV7-3 and J is TRBJ1-5; TRBD1 might be the D (6 bases). The V gene lost 5 bases and the J gene lost 7 bases, with 15 bases spanning the gap. The length of the CDR3 is 14 residues. Germline values: CDR1 SGHTA, CDR2 FQGTGA. This CDR3 reads CASSQWGAGQPQHF. CDR3 in DNA: TGTGCCAGCAGCCAATGGGGGGCGGGGCAGCCCCAGCATTTT.

The CDR3 nucleotides read TGTGCCAGCAGTCGGGACAGGGCCTACAATGAGCAGTTCTTC. Its protein is CASSRDRAYNEQFF. The chain joins TRBV7-3 to TRBJ2-1; TRBD1 matches 9 bases. Germline CDR1 reads SGHTA; CDR2 reads FQGTGA. CDR3 size: 14 residues. V shed 6 bases and J 2 bases; nucleotides not matched to a gene: 2.

The chain carries TRBV7-9 and TRBJ1-1; D gene unclear. Trimming took off 1 base at V and 2 bases at J, with 5 bases between the two ends. Germline loops: CDR1 SEHNR, CDR2 FQNEAQ (reference sequence). The CDR3 length is 13 residues. In nucleotides, the CDR3 is TGTGCCAGCAGCTTAGATGCAAACACTGAAGCTTTCTTT. It specifies CASSLDANTEAFF.

V is TRBV28 and J is TRBJ1-1; TRBD1 is a possible D gene (5 bases). The CDR3 covers 16 residues. Germline CDR1 and CDR2: MDHEN and SYDVKM. V was clipped by 6 bases and J by 0 bases, with 17 bases between them. This chain's CDR3 is CASRTVTTVMNTEAFF. CDR3 coding DNA: TGTGCCAGCAGAACCGTCACGACAGTCATGAACACTGAAGCTTTCTTT.

V usage is TRBV19 and J usage is TRBJ2-7; perhaps TRBD2 as D (5 bases). Trimming stripped 5 bases from V and 6 bases from J, with 17 bases between. CDR1 and CDR2 (germline): LNHDA, SQIVND (reference sequence). The CDR3 covers 14 residues. The CDR3 loop reads CASSVGLSRGEQYV. The CDR3 DNA reads as TGTGCCAGTAGTGTCGGACTCAGTAGAGGCGAGCAGTACGTC.